Reported below is one T cell receptor beta chain. V dropped 0 bases and J dropped 1 base, with 11 bases sitting between them. The CDR3 is 16 residues long. CDR1 is SGHRS, CDR2 YFSETQ, per germline. These data are taken from a study of OX40 agonist ivuxolimab in advanced cancers. Profiled with immunoSEQ multiplex PCR; TCRdb holds only in-frame clones, not every one. The table includes some 57,000 clones, 70% to 90% detected once. This sample comprised CD4+ or CD8+ T cells sorted from blood, obtained in a trial of the OX40 agonist ivuxolimab. The sequence came from an adult with an advanced solid tumor such as melanoma, head and neck, liver or kidney cancer. The chain joins TRBV5-1 to TRBJ2-1; TRBD1 or TRBD2 may be the D gene (5 bases each). The CDR3 reads CASSLEGPHSYNEQFF. DNA of the CDR3: TGCGCCAGCAGCTTGGAGGGACCGCATTCCTACAATGAGCAGTTCTTC.